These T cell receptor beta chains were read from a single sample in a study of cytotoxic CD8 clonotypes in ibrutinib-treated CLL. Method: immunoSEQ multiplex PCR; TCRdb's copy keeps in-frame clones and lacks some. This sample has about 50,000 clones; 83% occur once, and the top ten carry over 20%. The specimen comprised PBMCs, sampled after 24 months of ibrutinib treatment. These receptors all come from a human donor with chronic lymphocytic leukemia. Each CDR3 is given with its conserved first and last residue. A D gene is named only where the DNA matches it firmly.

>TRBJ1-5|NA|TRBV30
CAWSGGGGQPQHF
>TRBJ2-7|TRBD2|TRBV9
CASSLGSGSLYEQYF
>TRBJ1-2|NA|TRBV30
CAWSVQGSDYGYTF
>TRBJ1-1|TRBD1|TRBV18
CASSPEGQARNTEAFF
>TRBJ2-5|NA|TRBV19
CASSVTGQETQYF
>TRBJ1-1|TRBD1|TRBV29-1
CSGTRDRPLEAFF
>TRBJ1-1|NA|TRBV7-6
CASSSLRAPTAFF
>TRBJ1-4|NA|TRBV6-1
CASSEPGGGEKLFF
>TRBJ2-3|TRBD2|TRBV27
CASSAGLALTDTQYF
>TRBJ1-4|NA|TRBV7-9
CASSSTGSTNEKLFF
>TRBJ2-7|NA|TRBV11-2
CASSLASYEQYF
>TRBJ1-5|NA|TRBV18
CASSPVETGQGPQHF
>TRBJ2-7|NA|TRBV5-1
CASSLFGTPSYEQYF
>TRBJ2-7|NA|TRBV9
CASSEGGLPPYEQYF
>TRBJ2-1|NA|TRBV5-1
CASSPAQSSYNEQFF
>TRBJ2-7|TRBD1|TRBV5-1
CASSLASLGQGAYEQYF
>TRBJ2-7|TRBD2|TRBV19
CASSIAVAGTYEQYF
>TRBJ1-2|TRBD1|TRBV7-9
CASSLGQGNYGYTF
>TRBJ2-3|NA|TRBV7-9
CASSLAGEADTQYF
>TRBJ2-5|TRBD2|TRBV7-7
CASSFQREGETQYF
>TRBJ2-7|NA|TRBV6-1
CASSEAPSRLYEQYF
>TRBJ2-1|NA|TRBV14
CASSQIGAGNEQFF
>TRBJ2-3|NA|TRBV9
CASSVAYTDTQYF
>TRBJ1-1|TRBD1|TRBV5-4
CASSLGQGGNTEAFF
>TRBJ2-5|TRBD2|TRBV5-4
CASSQEAGGPRGTQYF
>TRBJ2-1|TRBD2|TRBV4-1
CASSQVKGTWTSGSYEQFF
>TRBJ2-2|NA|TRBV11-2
CASSLDPGYLGELFF
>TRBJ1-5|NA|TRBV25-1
CASSGTEVSNQPQHF
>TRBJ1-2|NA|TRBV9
CASSVVQEGAYGYTF
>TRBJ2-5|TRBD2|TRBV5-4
CASSTSGNVVETQYF
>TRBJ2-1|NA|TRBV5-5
CASRGRTLVYNEQFF
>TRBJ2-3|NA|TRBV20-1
CSARRTDTQYF
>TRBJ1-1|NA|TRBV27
CASSSQGSNEAFF
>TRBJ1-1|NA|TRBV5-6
CASSFSLNRVIGTEAFF
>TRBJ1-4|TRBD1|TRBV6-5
CASSRQGGNEKLFF
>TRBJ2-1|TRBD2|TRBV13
CASSTRTSGRGIYNEQFF
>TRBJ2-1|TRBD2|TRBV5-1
CASSLATSGVRSYNEQFF
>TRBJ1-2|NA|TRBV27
CASSLTVNYGYTF
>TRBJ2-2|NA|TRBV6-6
CASSYRGAGTGELFF
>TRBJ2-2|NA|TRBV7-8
CASGGMNTGELFF
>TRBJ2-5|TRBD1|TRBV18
CASSLFGQGQETQYF
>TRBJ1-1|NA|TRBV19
CASSIGTRQAFF
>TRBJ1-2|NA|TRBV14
CASSQVSGYTF